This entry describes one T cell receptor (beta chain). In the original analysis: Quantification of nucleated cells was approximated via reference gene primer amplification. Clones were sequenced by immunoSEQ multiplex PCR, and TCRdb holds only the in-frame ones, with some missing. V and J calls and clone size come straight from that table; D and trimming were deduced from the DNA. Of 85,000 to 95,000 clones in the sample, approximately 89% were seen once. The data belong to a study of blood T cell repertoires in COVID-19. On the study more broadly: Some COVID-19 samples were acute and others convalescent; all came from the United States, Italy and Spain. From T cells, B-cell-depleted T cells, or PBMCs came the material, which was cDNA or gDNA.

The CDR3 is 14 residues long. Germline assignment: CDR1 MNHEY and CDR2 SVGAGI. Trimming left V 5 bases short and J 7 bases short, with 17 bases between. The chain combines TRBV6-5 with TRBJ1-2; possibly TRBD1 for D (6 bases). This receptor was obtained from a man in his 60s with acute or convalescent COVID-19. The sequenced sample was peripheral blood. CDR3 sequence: CASSPSGDTRGYTF. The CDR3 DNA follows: TGTGCCAGCAGTCCAAGTGGGGACACTCGTGGCTACACCTTC.